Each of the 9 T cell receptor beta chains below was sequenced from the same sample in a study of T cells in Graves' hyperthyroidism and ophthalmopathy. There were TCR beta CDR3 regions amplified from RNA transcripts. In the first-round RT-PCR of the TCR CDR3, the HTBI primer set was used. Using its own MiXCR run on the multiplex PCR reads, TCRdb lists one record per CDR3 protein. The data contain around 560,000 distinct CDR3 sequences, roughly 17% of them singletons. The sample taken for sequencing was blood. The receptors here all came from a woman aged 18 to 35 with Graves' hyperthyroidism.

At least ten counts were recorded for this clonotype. The chain's CDR3 is CSAGGLAGSYEQYF. The DNA for the CDR3 is TGCAGTGCCGGTGGACTAGCGGGCTCCTACGAGCAGTACTTC. This chain joins TRBV20-1 and TRBJ2-7; TRBD2 aligns across 11 bases. Germline assignment: CDR1 DFQATT and CDR2 SNEGSKA (reference sequence). J lost 0 bases, V lost 6 bases, and 4 bases had no gene match. The CDR3 runs to 14 residues.

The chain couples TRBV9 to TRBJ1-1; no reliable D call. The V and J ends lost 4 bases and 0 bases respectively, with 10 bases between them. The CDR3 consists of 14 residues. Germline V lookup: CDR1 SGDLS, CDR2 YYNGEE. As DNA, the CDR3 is TGTGCCAGCAGCCAAGAGATTTTGAACACTGAAGCTTTCTTT. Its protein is CASSQEILNTEAFF.

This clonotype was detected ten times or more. The CDR3 DNA sequence: TGTGCCAGCAGTTTTCAGGAGGGCGGTGAGCAGTTCTTC. This gives the protein CASSFQEGGEQFF. The chain couples TRBV12-3 or TRBV12-4 to TRBJ2-1, with a tentative D call TRBD2 (6 bases). The length of the CDR3 is 13 residues. Trimming pared 3 bases from V and 9 bases from J, leaving 12 bases between.

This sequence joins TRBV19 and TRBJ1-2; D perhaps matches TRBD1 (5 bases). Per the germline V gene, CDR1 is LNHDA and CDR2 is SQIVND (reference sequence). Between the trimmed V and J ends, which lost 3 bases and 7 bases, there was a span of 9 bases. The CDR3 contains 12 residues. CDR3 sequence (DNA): TGTGCCAGTAGTATGGCAAGGGGTGGCTACACCTTC. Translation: CASSMARGGYTF. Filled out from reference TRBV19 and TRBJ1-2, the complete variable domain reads DGGITQSPKYLFRKEGQNVTLSCEQNLNHDAMYWYRQDPGQGLRLIYYSQIVNDFQKGDIAEGYSVSREKKESFPLTVTSAQKNPTAFYLCASSMARGGYTFGSGTRLTVV.

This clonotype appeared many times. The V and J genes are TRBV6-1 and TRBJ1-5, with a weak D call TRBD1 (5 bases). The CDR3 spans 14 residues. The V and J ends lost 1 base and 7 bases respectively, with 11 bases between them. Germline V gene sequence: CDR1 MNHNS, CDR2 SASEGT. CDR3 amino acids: CASSEGGGGQPQHF. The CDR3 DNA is TGTGCCAGCAGTGAAGGGGGGGGAGGCCAGCCCCAGCATTTT.

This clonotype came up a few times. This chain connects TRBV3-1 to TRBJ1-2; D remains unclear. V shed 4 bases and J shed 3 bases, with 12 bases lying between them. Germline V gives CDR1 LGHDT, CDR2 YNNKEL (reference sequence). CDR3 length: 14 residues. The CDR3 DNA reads TGTGCCAGCAGCCTCCGGGGATTGGACTATGGCTACACCTTC. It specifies CASSLRGLDYGYTF.

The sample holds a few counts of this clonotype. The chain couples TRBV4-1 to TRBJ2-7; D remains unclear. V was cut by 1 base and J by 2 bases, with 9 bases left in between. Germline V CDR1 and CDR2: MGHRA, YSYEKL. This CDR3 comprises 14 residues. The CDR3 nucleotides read TGCGCCAGCAGCCAAGGGGTCAGCCCCTACGAGCAGTACTTC. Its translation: CASSQGVSPYEQYF.

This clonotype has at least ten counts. The CDR3 loop reads CASSFSGGGSDTQYF. The CDR3 nucleotides are TGTGCCAGCAGCTTTAGCGGGGGTGGATCAGATACGCAGTATTTT. The chain recombines TRBV7-9 with TRBJ2-3, with 9 bases aligning to TRBD2. CDR1 and CDR2 from the germline V gene are SEHNR and FQNEAQ (reference sequence). J lost 4 bases, V lost 3 bases, and 5 bases had no gene match. The CDR3 is 15 amino acids.

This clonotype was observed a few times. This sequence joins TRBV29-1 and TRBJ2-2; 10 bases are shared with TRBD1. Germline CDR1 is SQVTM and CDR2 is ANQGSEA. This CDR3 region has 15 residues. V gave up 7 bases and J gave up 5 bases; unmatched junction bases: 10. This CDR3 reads CSATTGGDRTGELFF. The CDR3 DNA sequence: TGCAGCGCCACGACAGGGGGCGATCGAACCGGGGAGCTGTTTTTT.